The 29 T cell receptor beta chains below come from one sample, sequenced in a study of CD8 T cells in Susac syndrome. RNA, at about 0.45 to 1 ug, was reverse transcribed with random hexamers. TCRdb called the immunoSEQ multiplex PCR reads again in MiXCR, with one record for every CDR3 protein. The sample records 300,000 or so distinct CDR3 sequences, 92% being singletons. The sample consisted of CD4+ T cells from PBMCs. These receptors came from a human donor with multiple sclerosis.

The chain is built from TRBV18 and TRBJ1-1, with D hard to call. V dropped 1 base and J dropped 1 base, with 13 bases sitting between them. The CDR3 is 16 residues long. Germline V gene lookup returns CDR1 KGHSH and CDR2 LQKENI. The CDR3: CASSPQLGRSNTEAFF. CDR3 bases: TGTGCCAGCTCACCACAACTGGGGAGATCGAACACTGAAGCTTTCTTT.

V gene TRBV7-2 combines with J gene TRBJ2-7; D may be TRBD1 (5 bases). Trimming cost V 1 base and J 3 bases, with 13 bases left between them. The CDR3 length is 15 residues. The V gene's germline CDR1 is SGHTA and CDR2 FQGNSA. The CDR3 DNA follows: TGTGCCAGCAGCTTAGAGCAAGGGGCGAGCTACGAGCAGTACTTC. This translates into CASSLEQGASYEQYF.

This chain connects TRBV11-3 to TRBJ2-3; no firm D call. Trimming removed 7 bases at V and 4 bases at J, with 12 bases between. There are 13 residues in the CDR3. CDR1 is SGHNT, CDR2 YENEEA, per germline. DNA for the CDR3: TGTGCCAGCACCCCCTGGGCAGCAGATACGCAGTATTTT. Amino acids: CASTPWAADTQYF. Filled out from reference TRBV11-3 and TRBJ2-3, the complete variable domain reads EAGVVQSPRYKIIEKKQPVAFWCNPISGHNTLYWYLQNLGQGPELLIRYENEEAVDDSQLPKDRFSAERLKGVDSTLKIQPAELGDSAVYLCASTPWAADTQYFGPGTRLTVL.

This chain uses TRBV14 with TRBJ2-1; D is uncertain. Trimming stripped 3 bases from V and 3 bases from J, with 12 bases between. The CDR3 loop spans 15 amino acids. Germline CDR1 and CDR2: SGHDN and FVKESK. The CDR3 protein is CASSQDDTLYNEQFF. In DNA, the CDR3 is TGTGCCAGCAGCCAGGATGACACACTCTACAATGAGCAGTTCTTC. The variable domain in full, with the rest retrieved from reference TRBV14 and TRBJ2-1, is EAGVTQFPSHSVIEKGQTVTLRCDPISGHDNLYWYRRVMGKEIKFLLHFVKESKQDESGMPNNRFLAERTGGTYSTLKVQPAELEDSGVYFCASSQDDTLYNEQFFGPGTRLTVL.

The chain recombines TRBV12-3 or TRBV12-4 with TRBJ2-2, with D possibly TRBD1 on 5 matching bases. CDR3 size: 15 residues. The V end lost 6 bases, the J end lost 4 bases, and 15 bases lay between the germline ends. The CDR3 reads CASSPTVLTTGELFF. CDR3 DNA: TGTGCCAGCAGCCCGACAGTTCTAACCACCGGGGAGCTGTTTTTT.

J is TRBJ1-1 and V is TRBV19; 10 bases align to TRBD1. The CDR3 has 17 amino acids. Trimming at V came to 4 bases and at J to 5 bases, leaving 13 bases not matched to a gene. The V gene's germline CDR1 is LNHDA and CDR2 SQIVND (reference sequence). The CDR3 sequence is CASSTAWGQGMRTEAFF. The CDR3 region has the DNA TGTGCCAGTAGTACCGCCTGGGGACAGGGGATGAGAACTGAAGCTTTCTTT.

V and J are TRBV6-6 and TRBJ2-3; TRBD1 aligns across 11 bases. The CDR3 loop spans 16 amino acids. CDR1 and CDR2 (germline): MNHNY, SVGAGI (reference sequence). The trim removed 5 bases at V and 5 bases at J, leaving 9 bases unmatched. The CDR3 nucleotides are TGTGCCAGCAGTAAACAGGGACAGGGGGATGGAGATACGCAGTATTTT. Residues: CASSKQGQGDGDTQYF.

The CDR3 protein is CAISVGADYEQYF. In DNA, the CDR3 is TGTGCCATCAGTGTTGGAGCCGACTACGAGCAGTACTTC. The V and J genes are TRBV10-3 and TRBJ2-7; no reliable D call. Trimming removed 4 bases at V and 3 bases at J, with 10 bases between. Germline assignment: CDR1 ENHRY and CDR2 SYGVKD. The CDR3 length is 13 residues.

The chain joins TRBV29-1 to TRBJ1-4; D unclear. The ends were cut back, 4 bases at V and 4 bases at J, with 4 bases in the middle. Germline CDR1 SQVTM, CDR2 ANQGSEA. CDR3 size: 11 residues. The CDR3 reads CSVAYNEKLFF. Here the CDR3 DNA reads TGCAGCGTTGCCTATAATGAAAAACTGTTTTTT. Looking up the rest from reference TRBV29-1 and TRBJ1-4 gives the full variable domain: SAVISQKPSRDICQRGTSLTIQCQVDSQVTMMFWYRQQPGQSLTLIATANQGSEATYESGFVIDKFPISRPNLTFSTLTVSNMSPEDSSIYLCSVAYNEKLFFGSGTQLSVL.

The chain is built from TRBV19 and TRBJ1-5; no reliable D call. V was pared by 1 base and J by 11 bases, with 6 bases between. Germline loops: CDR1 LNHDA, CDR2 SQIVND (reference sequence). This CDR3 is 11 amino acids long. CDR3 loop: CASSIGRSQHF. DNA of the CDR3: TGTGCCAGTAGTATAGGTCGGTCCCAGCATTTT.

CDR3 in DNA: TGTGCCAGCAGTTACGTTGGAGTCCTCACAGATACGCAGTATTTT. Translation gives CASSYVGVLTDTQYF. The chain is built from TRBV6-2 or TRBV6-3 and TRBJ2-3; unclear D gene. The CDR3 is 15 residues long. V was shortened by 2 bases and J by 2 bases, with 11 bases between the two germline ends. Germline CDR1 is MNHEY and CDR2 is SVGEGT.

The chain's CDR3 is CASSPGRAGELFF. For the CDR3, the DNA is TGCGCCAGCAGCCCTGGGAGGGCCGGGGAGCTGTTTTTT. The genes are TRBV5-1 and TRBJ2-2, with 7 positions matching TRBD2. V shed 4 bases and J 6 bases; nucleotides not matched to a gene: 3. The CDR3 is 13 residues long. From germline, CDR1 is SGHRS and CDR2 YFSETQ.

V and J are TRBV7-9 and TRBJ2-1; D perhaps matches TRBD2 (9 bases). CDR1 and CDR2 from the germline V gene are SEHNR and FQNEAQ (reference sequence). CDR3 size: 18 residues. V gave up 5 bases and J gave up 5 bases, with 25 bases separating them. This CDR3 reads CASSETGVGIAGDNEQFF. CDR3 bases: TGTGCCAGCAGCGAGACAGGGGTCGGAATAGCGGGAGACAATGAGCAGTTCTTC. Variable domain in full (rest from reference TRBV7-9 and TRBJ2-1): DTGVSQNPRHKITKRGQNVTFRCDPISEHNRLYWYRQTLGQGPEFLTYFQNEAQLEKSRLLSDRFSAERPKGSFSTLEIQRTEQGDSAMYLCASSETGVGIAGDNEQFFGPGTRLTVL.

The chain couples TRBV27 to TRBJ1-1; tentative D call: TRBD1 (6 bases). Per germline, CDR1 MNHEY and CDR2 SMNVEV (reference sequence). V was cut by 5 bases and J by 6 bases, with 19 bases left in between. The CDR3 is 15 residues long. CDR3 bases: TGTGCCAGCAGTCTCGGTCCAGGGGTGAGGCCTGAAGCTTTCTTT. This codes for CASSLGPGVRPEAFF.

The chain links TRBV2 to TRBJ2-7; 8 bases agree with TRBD1. This CDR3 region has 14 residues. With V trimmed by 5 bases and J by 3 bases, 6 bases remained unmatched. The germline gives CDR1 SNHLY, CDR2 FYNNEI. CDR3 protein: CASSQGAQVYEQYF. Written as DNA, the CDR3 is TGTGCCAGCAGTCAGGGGGCGCAAGTCTACGAGCAGTACTTC.

CDR3 region: CSGVPPGAEVGYTF. The DNA of the CDR3 is TGCAGTGGGGTGCCACCTGGAGCGGAGGTTGGCTACACCTTC. The chain has TRBV20-1 and TRBJ1-2; D gene ambiguous. This CDR3 has 14 amino acids. The V and J ends lost 7 bases and 7 bases respectively, with 22 bases between them. From germline, CDR1 is DFQATT and CDR2 SNEGSKA (reference sequence).

The chain links TRBV27 to TRBJ2-3; 7 positions match TRBD2. V lost 2 bases to trimming and J lost 1 base; unmatched junction nucleotides: 9. This CDR3 is built from 17 residues. The V gene's germline CDR1 is MNHEY and CDR2 SMNVEV (reference sequence). Written as DNA, the CDR3 is TGTGCCAGCAGTTTAAGCTTAATTGCGGGGGGCACAGATACGCAGTATTTT. This translates into CASSLSLIAGGTDTQYF.

The rearrangement uses TRBV28 and TRBJ2-2; 8 bases match TRBD1. Germline-derived CDR1 and CDR2 are MDHEN and SYDVKM. The V and J ends lost 0 bases and 4 bases, in that order; junction bases with no gene match: 4. This CDR3 is built from 16 residues. Here the CDR3 reads CASSLWTGVGTGELFF. The CDR3 coding sequence is TGTGCCAGCAGTTTATGGACAGGGGTGGGCACCGGGGAGCTGTTTTTT.

This clonotype was seen more than once but under ten times. The chain has TRBV5-1 and TRBJ2-3; possible D gene TRBD2, 7 bases. The V gene's germline CDR1 is SGHRS and CDR2 YFSETQ. The CDR3 extends over 14 amino acids. The ends were cut back, 3 bases at V and 2 bases at J, with 10 bases in the middle. CDR3 DNA: TGCGCCAGCAGCTGGGGGGGCGACACAGATACGCAGTATTTT. Its protein is CASSWGGDTDTQYF.

The chain employs TRBV24-1 and TRBJ2-1; D not certain. CDR3 length: 14 amino acids. CDR1 is KGHDR, CDR2 SFDVKD, per germline. The V gene lost 5 bases and the J gene lost 0 bases, with 7 bases spanning the gap. The CDR3 DNA follows: TGTGCCACCAGTGGTTCAAGCTCCTACAATGAGCAGTTCTTC. Translation: CATSGSSSYNEQFF.

The genes are TRBV2 and TRBJ2-1; TRBD1 matches 8 bases. The V segment lost 2 bases and the J segment 6 bases; nucleotides outside the gene matches: 9. There are 16 residues in the CDR3. From germline, CDR1 is SNHLY and CDR2 FYNNEI. CDR3 nucleotide sequence: TGTGCCAGCAGTGAACCCGGGACAGGAGTGGGCAATGAGCAGTTCTTC. Protein product: CASSEPGTGVGNEQFF.

The gene calls are TRBV6-1 and TRBJ2-6; unclear D gene. In germline, CDR1 is MNHNS, CDR2 SASEGT. Trimming cost V 6 bases and J 12 bases, with 15 bases left between them. This CDR3 spans 13 amino acids. In nucleotides, the CDR3 is TGTGCCAGCAGCCCTAACGGACCCATCGTCCTGACTTTC. Residues: CASSPNGPIVLTF.

The J gene is TRBJ2-2, the V gene TRBV5-1, with D possibly matching TRBD1 (6 bases). The CDR3 contains 18 residues. Germline CDR1 and CDR2: SGHRS and YFSETQ. The germline V and J ends were trimmed by 0 bases and 0 bases, with 15 bases remaining between them. Here the CDR3 DNA reads TGCGCCAGCAGCTTGGGGTATACAGGGCCCGCGAACACCGGGGAGCTGTTTTTT. It specifies CASSLGYTGPANTGELFF.

This chain uses TRBV6-5 with TRBJ2-7; a possible D gene is TRBD2 (5 bases). This CDR3 has 14 amino acids. The V gene lost 5 bases and the J gene lost 4 bases, with 15 bases spanning the gap. Germline V gene data show CDR1 as MNHEY and CDR2 as SVGAGI. For the CDR3, the DNA is TGTGCCAGCAGTCGAGACTACCGCAGATACGAGCAGTACTTC. It encodes CASSRDYRRYEQYF.

The chain recombines TRBV20-1 with TRBJ2-1; the D is unclear. Trimming removed 2 bases at V and 2 bases at J, with 4 bases between. Germline V gene sequence: CDR1 DFQATT, CDR2 SNEGSKA (reference sequence). This CDR3 contains 12 residues. The CDR3 DNA is TGCAGTGCTAGAAGGCCCTACAATGAGCAGTTCTTC. This sequence encodes CSARRPYNEQFF.

The rearrangement links TRBV20-1 to TRBJ2-7; D remains unclear. There are 11 residues in the CDR3. Deletions cut 3 bases from V and 7 bases from J, with 10 bases between. CDR1 is DFQATT and CDR2 is SNEGSKA in the germline V gene (reference sequence). CDR3 amino acids: CSASDVFEQYF. For the CDR3, the DNA is TGCAGTGCTAGTGATGTTTTTGAGCAGTACTTC.

J is TRBJ2-5 and V is TRBV20-1; possible D gene TRBD1, 5 bases. Germline-derived CDR1 and CDR2 are DFQATT and SNEGSKA (reference sequence). The V and J ends lost 4 bases and 5 bases respectively, with 11 bases between them. The CDR3 is 12 residues long. The CDR3 nucleotides read TGCAGTGCTAAAAGGGGTTCCGAGACCCAGTACTTC. Its translation is CSAKRGSETQYF.

This clonotype occurred once. The rearrangement joins TRBV5-1 to TRBJ2-3; D is unresolved. The CDR3 has 16 residues. Germline assignment: CDR1 SGHRS and CDR2 YFSETQ. V dropped 2 bases and J dropped 2 bases, with 15 bases sitting between them. Here the CDR3 DNA reads TGCGCCAGCAGCTTTGCGGCCCTTTCGAACACAGATACGCAGTATTTT. Amino acid sequence: CASSFAALSNTDTQYF.

A remark on this clonotype: The junction and the germline gene differ at one end; a read error may be behind it. The CDR3 loop is CSTREAGYQPQHF. CDR3 coding DNA: TGCAGTACTAGAGAGGCAGGGTATCAGCCCCAGCATTTT. The genes are TRBV20-1 and TRBJ1-5; TRBD1 is a possible D gene (5 bases). Germline V gene data show CDR1 as DFQATT and CDR2 as SNEGSKA (reference sequence). The CDR3 is 13 amino acids.